This TCR beta chain appears in the sequencing data of a study of OX40 agonist ivuxolimab in advanced cancers. The wider study: Participants averaged approximately 60 years of age (range roughly 23 to 80) and were 75% to 90% male. Whole-study results and caveats: Doses of 0.1 to 3.0 mg/kg were accompanied by clonal expansion of CD4+ and CD8+ blood T cells by week 6.

Germline loops: CDR1 SEHNR, CDR2 FQNEAQ (reference sequence). Trimming removed 5 bases at V and 0 bases at J, with 8 bases between. The CDR3 covers 13 residues. A remark on this clone: Its antigen remains unidentified. This same CDR3 is encoded by further DNA sequences in the sample.

TCRdb's table, derived via immunoSEQ multiplex PCR, lists solely in-frame clones and lacks some. This sample yields under 20,000 clones, of which roughly 80% are seen a single time; 20% to 30% belongs to the top ten. This specimen was CD4+ or CD8+ T cells sorted from blood, taken in a trial of the OX40 agonist ivuxolimab. The source is an adult with an advanced solid tumor such as melanoma, head and neck, liver or kidney cancer. The chain recombines TRBV7-9 with TRBJ2-7; perhaps TRBD1 as D (5 bases). CDR3 loop: CASSRQNSYEQYF. Here the CDR3 DNA reads TGTGCCAGCAGCCGACAGAACTCCTACGAGCAGTACTTC.